The 16 T cell receptor beta chains below come from one sample, sequenced in a study of T cell changes during pregnancy in multiple sclerosis (dated by TCRdb to between 2018 and 2021). Library preparation used the immunoSEQ multiplex PCR assay. The clones in this table, taken by TCRdb from immuneACCESS, are in-frame only. Not every clone is retained; where verified, under half of the shortfall comes from an unresolved V gene, and the cause of the rest is unknown. In all, the sample holds around 100,000 clones, and about 90% of those were seen once. The ten top clones hold about 1.8% of the sample. This sample comprised peripheral blood, obtained after pregnancy. The origin of the receptors is a female donor with multiple sclerosis, enrolled in a pregnancy study.

This rearrangement joins TRBV11-2 to TRBJ2-2, with TRBD2 identical over 7 bases. Per the germline V gene, CDR1 is SGHAT and CDR2 is FQNNGV. The CDR3 loop spans 15 amino acids. V shed 3 bases and J 0 bases; nucleotides not matched to a gene: 1. CDR3: CASSLRGTNTGELFF. The CDR3, as DNA: TGTGCCAGCAGCTTGCGGGGGACGAACACCGGGGAGCTGTTTTTT.

V usage is TRBV28 and J usage is TRBJ1-5; 8 bases line up with TRBD1. The germline gives CDR1 MDHEN, CDR2 SYDVKM. V was clipped by 0 bases and J by 6 bases; unmatched bases: 10. The CDR3 spans 17 residues. The CDR3 DNA reads as TGTGCCAGCAGTTTATGGGTTTCACAGGGGGACGGTCAGCCCCAGCATTTT. This encodes CASSLWVSQGDGQPQHF. Combining the CDR3 with reference TRBV28 and TRBJ1-5 gives the whole variable domain DVKVTQSSRYLVKRTGEKVFLECVQDMDHENMFWYRQDPGLGLRLIYFSYDVKMKEKGDIPEGYSVSREKKERFSLILESASTNQTSMYLCASSLWVSQGDGQPQHFGDGTRLSIL.

CDR3 DNA: TGTGCCAGTAGTGCCGACAGATACGAGCAGTACTTC. As protein: CASSADRYEQYF. The chain employs TRBV19 and TRBJ2-7, with D possibly TRBD1 on 5 matching bases. The CDR3 loop spans 12 amino acids. Germline V lookup: CDR1 LNHDA, CDR2 SQIVND (reference sequence). The V gene lost 5 bases and the J gene lost 4 bases, with 9 bases spanning the gap.

This clone has just one count. This chain joins TRBV6-1 and TRBJ2-7, with TRBD2 matching over 10 bases. This CDR3 has 16 amino acids. CDR1 and CDR2 (germline): MNHNS, SASEGT. J was trimmed by 6 bases and V by 0 bases; bases with no gene match: 8. The DNA of the CDR3 is TGTGCCAGCAGTGAAGCGCTTCGAGCGGGAGGGGGCGAGCAGTACTTC. Protein product: CASSEALRAGGGEQYF.

In regard to this clone: One junction end disagrees with the germline gene, perhaps due to a read error. V usage is TRBV6-5 and J usage is TRBJ2-7, with D uncertain. The CDR3 consists of 13 residues. Looked up from germline, CDR1 is MNHEY and CDR2 is SVGAGI. CDR3 nucleotides: TGTGTCAGCAGTTCACACCCCTCCTACGAGCAGTACTTC. Its translation: CVSSSHPSYEQYF.

The V gene is TRBV7-6, the J gene TRBJ1-2, with 11 bases identical to TRBD1. CDR1 SGHVS and CDR2 FNYEAQ come from the germline V gene. V was pared by 5 bases and J by 1 base, with 9 bases of the junction left unmatched. There are 17 residues in the CDR3. The CDR3 nucleotides read TGTGCCAGCAGCCGAGGGACAGGGGGGGCTAATAACTATGGCTACACCTTC. Protein product: CASSRGTGGANNYGYTF.

The CDR3 here is CASSLVGAGWTGGRNEQFF. In nucleotides, the CDR3 is TGTGCCAGCAGCTTAGTTGGAGCGGGGTGGACAGGGGGCCGGAATGAGCAGTTCTTC. The chain recombines TRBV7-6 with TRBJ2-1; 11 bases are a match to TRBD1. The V gene end was trimmed by 1 base and the J gene end by 7 bases; junction bases not matched to a gene: 15. The CDR3 runs 19 residues. Germline values: CDR1 SGHVS, CDR2 FNYEAQ.

In DNA form, the CDR3 reads TGTGCCAGCAGTTACTTGCAGGGACTCTATGGCTACACCTTC. Amino acid sequence: CASSYLQGLYGYTF. This chain uses TRBV6-5 with TRBJ1-2; a possible D gene is TRBD1 (5 bases). V was clipped by 1 base and J by 4 bases, with 10 bases between them. Germline V gene data show CDR1 as MNHEY and CDR2 as SVGAGI. The CDR3 totals 14 residues.

This clone was counted a single time. The V gene is TRBV6-1, the J gene TRBJ2-2; tentatively, D is TRBD1 (6 bases). CDR1 MNHNS and CDR2 SASEGT come from the germline V gene. The length of the CDR3 is 13 residues. CDR3 nucleotides: TGTGCTCACAGGGAAGGGAACACCGGGGAGCTGTTTTTT. Protein product: CAHREGNTGELFF.

The J gene is TRBJ2-2, the V gene TRBV29-1, with TRBD2 as a possible D gene (7 bases). V lost 6 bases to trimming and J lost 6 bases, with 8 bases between them. Germline CDR1 and CDR2: SQVTM and ANQGSEA. The CDR3 length is 11 residues. Written as DNA, the CDR3 is TGCAGCGTCGGGGGGCCCGGGGAGCTGTTTTTT. The encoded protein is CSVGGPGELFF.

This rearrangement joins TRBV6-5 to TRBJ2-7, with 8 bases fitting TRBD2. Germline loops: CDR1 MNHEY, CDR2 SVGAGI. The CDR3 is 15 residues long. Germline trimming cut 6 bases from V and 2 bases from J; bases unmatched to any gene: 9. The CDR3 is CASSATHGGAYEQYF. The CDR3 DNA follows: TGTGCCAGCAGCGCGACCCACGGGGGGGCCTACGAGCAGTACTTC.

This rearrangement joins TRBV28 to TRBJ2-3; TRBD2 agrees at 10 bases. Trimming took 10 bases from V and 1 from J; bases not matched to a gene: 8. There are 15 residues in the CDR3. Looked up from germline, CDR1 is MDHEN and CDR2 is SYDVKM. The CDR3 here is CATFGLAEGTDTQYF. In DNA form, the CDR3 reads TGTGCCACCTTCGGACTAGCGGAGGGCACAGATACGCAGTATTTT.

The CDR3: CATSNEVTSGYTDTQYF. The CDR3 coding sequence is TGTGCCACCAGCAACGAGGTGACTAGCGGCTATACAGATACGCAGTATTTT. The chain is built from TRBV15 and TRBJ2-3, with 9 bases lining up with TRBD2. CDR1 is LNHNV, CDR2 YYDKDF, per germline (reference sequence). The junction had 11 bases not matched to a gene; V was cut back by 4 bases and J by 3 bases. The CDR3 is 17 residues long.

This clone was observed once. The J gene is TRBJ2-4, the V gene TRBV28; 8 positions match TRBD1. V lost 5 bases to trimming and J lost 9 bases; unmatched junction nucleotides: 12. The CDR3 length is 15 residues. Germline assignment: CDR1 MDHEN and CDR2 SYDVKM. CDR3 residues: CASSLPGTGRAIQYF. The CDR3 region has the DNA TGTGCCAGCAGTCTACCCGGGACAGGAAGGGCCATTCAGTACTTC.

The V call is TRBV28, the J call TRBJ2-3; 12 nucleotides match TRBD2. Germline V gene sequence: CDR1 MDHEN, CDR2 SYDVKM. This CDR3 region has 15 residues. Trimming at V came to 5 bases and at J to 2 bases, leaving 2 bases not matched to a gene. The CDR3 DNA follows: TGTGCCAGCAGTCCTAGCGGGAGGGCCACAGATACGCAGTATTTT. Translating it yields CASSPSGRATDTQYF.

The chain couples TRBV28 to TRBJ1-2, with TRBD1 as a possible D gene (5 bases). Germline V gene data show CDR1 as MDHEN and CDR2 as SYDVKM. The CDR3 has 15 amino acids. Trimming stripped 6 bases from V and 0 bases from J, with 14 bases between. The CDR3 reads CASRSPGRTNYGYTF. The CDR3 bases are TGTGCCAGCAGGTCCCCAGGGAGGACTAACTATGGCTACACCTTC.